A selection of T cell receptor beta chains follows, all from one sample in a study of T cell responses to AZD1222 COVID-19 vaccine. Sequenced by immunoSEQ multiplex PCR; TCRdb stores in-frame clones only, minus some. Among under 130,000 clones listed, less than 95% were seen once. The sequences come from peripheral blood, collected on day 0 of AZD1222 vaccination. The receptors here all came from an adult in good health. CDR3s include the opening cysteine and the closing phenylalanine or tryptophan. The order of the fields is J gene, V gene, CDR3 length, clone size, D gene, CDR3 DNA, CDR3 protein. D genes are given only for firm matches. For some rows the clone size is stated as once, few or many, or as a class when expanded; others skip it.

J: TRBJ2-3
V: TRBV7-2
length: 16
size: NA
D: TRBD2
DNA: TGTGCCAGCAGCTCACTAGCAGCGGGAGGCACAGATACGCAGTATTTT
CDR3: CASSSLAAGGTDTQYF

J: TRBJ2-2
V: TRBV11-2
length: 12
size: NA
D: NA
DNA: TGTGCCAGCAGCCGGGTCACCGGGGAGCTGTTTTTT
CDR3: CASSRVTGELFF

J: TRBJ1-5
V: TRBV30
length: 17
size: NA
D: NA
DNA: TGTGCCTGGAGTGTACGGCAGGAAGGGAGTAGCAATCAGCCCCAGCATTTT
CDR3: CAWSVRQEGSSNQPQHF

J: TRBJ2-7
V: TRBV5-1
length: 15
size: NA
D: TRBD1
DNA: TGCGCCAGCAGCCCGCCGGACAGGGTTTCGAGAGAGCAGTACTTC
CDR3: CASSPPDRVSREQYF

J: TRBJ1-6
V: TRBV7-2
length: 16
size: NA
D: TRBD1
DNA: TGTGCCAGCAGCTCGGGGACAGGGGCAAATTCTTCACCCCTCCACTTT
CDR3: CASSSGTGANSSPLHF

J: TRBJ1-2
V: TRBV7-9
length: 14
size: NA
D: TRBD1
DNA: TGTGCCAGCAGACGGACAGGGCCCAACTATGGCTACACCTTC
CDR3: CASRRTGPNYGYTF

J: TRBJ2-7
V: TRBV6-2/TRBV6-3
length: 18
size: NA
D: TRBD2
DNA: TGTGCCAGCAGTTACTCGATTGCGGGGGGTGATCGAGCCTACGAGCAGTACTTC
CDR3: CASSYSIAGGDRAYEQYF

J: TRBJ1-1
V: TRBV6-1
length: 14
size: NA
D: NA
DNA: TGTGCCAGCAGTGAAGCTGGGGGGGACACTGAAGCTTTCTTT
CDR3: CASSEAGGDTEAFF

J: TRBJ2-1
V: TRBV10-1
length: 13
size: NA
D: NA
DNA: TGCGCCAGCAGGGACGAGGTGGACAATGAGCAGTTCTTC
CDR3: CASRDEVDNEQFF

J: TRBJ1-2
V: TRBV28
length: 17
size: NA
D: NA
DNA: TGTGCCAGCAGTACCGATAGTTCAGAGGGGGTGAATTATGGCTACACCTTC
CDR3: CASSTDSSEGVNYGYTF

J: TRBJ1-6
V: TRBV5-1
length: 15
size: NA
D: NA
DNA: TGCGCCAGCAGCTTTGATAAGGGGATTAATTCACCCCTCCACTTT
CDR3: CASSFDKGINSPLHF

J: TRBJ2-7
V: TRBV21-1
length: 16
size: NA
D: NA
DNA: TGTGCCAGCACCGGCCTTCCCCAAGGTCGGCGATACGAGCAGTACTTC
CDR3: CASTGLPQGRRYEQYF

J: TRBJ2-3
V: TRBV3-1/TRBV3-2
length: 16
size: NA
D: TRBD2
DNA: TGTGCCAGCAGCCACTCCGCTAGCGGGGGGGCGGGTACGCAGTATTTT
CDR3: CASSHSASGGAGTQYF

J: TRBJ1-1
V: TRBV4-1
length: 14
size: NA
D: TRBD1
DNA: TGCGCCAGCAGCCAGATCAGGGGGGACACTGAAGCTTTCTTT
CDR3: CASSQIRGDTEAFF

J: TRBJ2-3
V: TRBV5-4
length: 15
size: NA
D: TRBD2
DNA: TGTGCCAGCAGCTTGAAACTAGCGGGGCTAGATACGCAGTATTTT
CDR3: CASSLKLAGLDTQYF

J: TRBJ2-2
V: TRBV27
length: 14
size: NA
D: NA
DNA: TGTGCCAGCAGTCCCGGCAGGGACTCCGGGGAGCTGTTTTTT
CDR3: CASSPGRDSGELFF

J: TRBJ1-2
V: TRBV5-1
length: 13
size: NA
D: NA
DNA: TGCGCCAGCAGCTTGGTGGGGGTCGGTGGCTACACCTTC
CDR3: CASSLVGVGGYTF

J: TRBJ2-7
V: TRBV11-3
length: 13
size: NA
D: TRBD1
DNA: TGTGCCAGCAGCTTAGGGACAGGGGGTAAGCAGTACTTC
CDR3: CASSLGTGGKQYF

J: TRBJ2-1
V: TRBV5-6
length: 12
size: once
D: NA
DNA: TGTGCCAGCACCCTCTGGGGTAATGAGCAGTTCTTC
CDR3: CASTLWGNEQFF

J: TRBJ2-7
V: TRBV11-1
length: 15
size: NA
D: TRBD2
DNA: TGTGCCAGCAGGGTCGGACTAGCGGAGTCCTACGAGCAGTACTTC
CDR3: CASRVGLAESYEQYF

J: TRBJ2-7
V: TRBV10-3
length: 14
size: NA
D: NA
DNA: TGTGCCATCAGTGGTGCAGGGTTCACCTACGAGCAGTACTTC
CDR3: CAISGAGFTYEQYF

J: TRBJ2-3
V: TRBV7-2
length: 15
size: NA
D: NA
DNA: TGTGCCAGCAGCTTCTCGGGCTTACGCACAGATACGCAGTATTTT
CDR3: CASSFSGLRTDTQYF

J: TRBJ1-2
V: TRBV29-1
length: 14
size: NA
D: TRBD1
DNA: TGCAGCGTTGAGAGCCCGGGACAGGGCTATGGCTACACCTTC
CDR3: CSVESPGQGYGYTF